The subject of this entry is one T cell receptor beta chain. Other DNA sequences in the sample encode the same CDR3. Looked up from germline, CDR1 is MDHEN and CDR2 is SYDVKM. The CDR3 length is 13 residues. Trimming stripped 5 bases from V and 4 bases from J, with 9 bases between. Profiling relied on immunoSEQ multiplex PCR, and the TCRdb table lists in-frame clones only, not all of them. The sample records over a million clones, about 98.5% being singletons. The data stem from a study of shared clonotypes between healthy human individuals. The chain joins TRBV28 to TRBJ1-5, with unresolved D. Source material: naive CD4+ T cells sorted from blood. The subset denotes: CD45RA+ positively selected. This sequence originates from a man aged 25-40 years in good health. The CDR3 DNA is TGTGCCAGCAGTCTCCCCTTAAATCAGCCCCAGCATTTT. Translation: CASSLPLNQPQHF.